This T cell receptor (beta chain) derives from a study of blood T cell repertoires in COVID-19. Overall study context: T cells, B-cell-depleted T cells, or PBMCs provided the cDNA or gDNA that served as material.

Germline CDR1 and CDR2: LNHNV and YYDKDF (reference sequence). CDR3 length: 15 amino acids. V was clipped by 3 bases and J by 5 bases; unmatched bases: 3. Under the authors' procedure: Quantification of nucleated cells was approximated via reference gene primer amplification. The method was immunoSEQ multiplex PCR; TCRdb's version includes in-frame clones alone and lacks a portion of them. For V, J and clone size, that table is used; D and trimming come from the DNA. The sample lists some 70,000 clones; around 87% were seen once. The source material was peripheral blood. J is TRBJ2-7 and V is TRBV15; 14 bases line up with TRBD2. This receptor was identified in a man aged 45-60 years with active COVID-19. Written as DNA, the CDR3 is TGTGCCACCAGCAGGGGGACTAGCGGGAGCCACGAGCAGTACTTC. Translating it yields CATSRGTSGSHEQYF.